This T cell receptor (beta chain) was sequenced for a study of identical twins. The table lists this clonotype with a few counts. V lost 1 base, J lost 4 bases, and 16 bases lay in between. Germline CDR1 is SQVTM and CDR2 is ANQGSEA. The CDR3 consists of 15 residues. MiXCR was run by TCRdb on the 5' RACE reads, yielding one entry per CDR3 protein. Among some 230,000 distinct CDR3 sequences, 6.5% were seen once, and the ten largest hold 13% to 15%. This sample was shared with a second study, whose subject was T cells expressing NK-cell markers.

The source is a woman aged 18-30 years in good health. The sequenced material came from CD8+ T cells sorted from blood. V and J are TRBV29-1 and TRBJ1-1, with D possibly being TRBD1 (6 bases). The CDR3 loop reads CSVEGGRGLGTEAFF. DNA for the CDR3: TGCAGCGTTGAAGGGGGGCGGGGGTTGGGCACTGAAGCTTTCTTT.